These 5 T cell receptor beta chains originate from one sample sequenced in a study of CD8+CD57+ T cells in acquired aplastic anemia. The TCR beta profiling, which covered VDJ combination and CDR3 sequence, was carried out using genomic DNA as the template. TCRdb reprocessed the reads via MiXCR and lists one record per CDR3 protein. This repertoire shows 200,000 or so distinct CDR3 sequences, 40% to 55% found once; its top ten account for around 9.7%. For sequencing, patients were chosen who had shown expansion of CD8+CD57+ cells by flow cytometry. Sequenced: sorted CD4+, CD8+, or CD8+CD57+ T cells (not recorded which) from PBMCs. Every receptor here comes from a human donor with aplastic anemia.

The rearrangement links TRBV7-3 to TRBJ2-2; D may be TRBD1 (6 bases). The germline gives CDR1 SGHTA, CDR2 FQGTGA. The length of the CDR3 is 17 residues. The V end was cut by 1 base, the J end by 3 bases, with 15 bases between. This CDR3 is CASSLSPRGSYTGELFF. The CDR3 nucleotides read TGTGCCAGCAGCTTAAGTCCCAGGGGATCGTACACCGGGGAGCTGTTTTTT.

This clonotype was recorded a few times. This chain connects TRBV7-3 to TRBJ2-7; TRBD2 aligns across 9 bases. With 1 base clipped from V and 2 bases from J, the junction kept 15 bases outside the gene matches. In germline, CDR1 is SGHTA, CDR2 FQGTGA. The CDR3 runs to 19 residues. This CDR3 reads CASSLIWGTAGGPTYEQYF. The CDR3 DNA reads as TGTGCCAGCAGCTTAATTTGGGGAACGGCGGGAGGGCCCACCTACGAGCAGTACTTC. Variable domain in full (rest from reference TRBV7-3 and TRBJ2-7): GAGVSQTPSNKVTEKGKYVELRCDPISGHTALYWYRQSLGQGPEFLIYFQGTGAADDSGLPNDRFFAVRPEGSVSTLKIQRTERGDSAVYLCASSLIWGTAGGPTYEQYFGPGTRLTVT.

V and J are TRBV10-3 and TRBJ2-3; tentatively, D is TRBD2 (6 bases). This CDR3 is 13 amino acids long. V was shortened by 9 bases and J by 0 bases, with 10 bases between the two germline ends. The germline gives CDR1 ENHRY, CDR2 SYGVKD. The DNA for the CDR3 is TGTGCCATACATAGCGGCAGCACAGATACGCAGTATTTT. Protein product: CAIHSGSTDTQYF.

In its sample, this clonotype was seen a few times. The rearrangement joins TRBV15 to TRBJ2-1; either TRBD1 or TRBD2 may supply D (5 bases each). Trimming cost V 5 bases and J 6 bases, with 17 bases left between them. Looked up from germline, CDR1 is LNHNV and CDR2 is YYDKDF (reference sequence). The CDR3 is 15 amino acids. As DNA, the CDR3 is TGTGCCACCAGCGACCCCGGGACCGTCTCCAATGAGCAGTTCTTC. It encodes CATSDPGTVSNEQFF.

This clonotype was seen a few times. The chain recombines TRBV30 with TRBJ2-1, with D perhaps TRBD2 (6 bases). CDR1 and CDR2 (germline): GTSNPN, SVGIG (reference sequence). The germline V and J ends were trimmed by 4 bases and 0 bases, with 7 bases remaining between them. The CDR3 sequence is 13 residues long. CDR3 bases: TGTGCCTGGAAGGGAGGCTCCTACAATGAGCAGTTCTTC. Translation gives CAWKGGSYNEQFF.